The source of this T cell receptor (beta chain) is a study of control samples from healthy donors and cancer patients. CDR3 size: 12 residues. V lost 4 bases and J lost 6, with 10 bases in between. Germline lookup yields CDR1 SGHRS and CDR2 YFSETQ. Repertoires were generated with immunoSEQ multiplex PCR, while TCRdb's copy carries only in-frame clones and drops some. The sample includes approximately 20,000 clones, roughly 84% seen only once; the top ten take 25% to 35%. The sequencing sample was made of PBMCs. The chain couples TRBV5-1 to TRBJ1-2, with D hard to call. This clonotype originated in a woman in her sixties or seventies with lung cancer. The DNA for the CDR3 is TGCGCCAGCAGCCTGCTTCAGGATGGCTACACCTTC. Translated, it gives CASSLLQDGYTF.